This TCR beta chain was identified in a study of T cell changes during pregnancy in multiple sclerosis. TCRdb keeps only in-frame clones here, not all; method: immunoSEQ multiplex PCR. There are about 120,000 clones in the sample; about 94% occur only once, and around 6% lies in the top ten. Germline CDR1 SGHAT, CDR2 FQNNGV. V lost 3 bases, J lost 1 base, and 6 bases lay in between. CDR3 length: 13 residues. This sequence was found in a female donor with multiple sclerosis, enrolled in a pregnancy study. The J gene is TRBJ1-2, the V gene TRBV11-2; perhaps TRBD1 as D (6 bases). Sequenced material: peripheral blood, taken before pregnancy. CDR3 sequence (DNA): TGTGCCAGCAGCTTGGACAGTAACTATGGCTACACCTTC. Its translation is CASSLDSNYGYTF.